Below, 26 T cell receptor beta chains from the same sample are listed, as sequenced in a study of T-cell memory formation after mild COVID-19. A single record per CDR3 protein comes from TCRdb applying MiXCR to the 5' RACE reads. Here the sample spans just under 550,000 distinct CDR3 sequences, roughly 20% being singletons. Sequencing used PBMCs or a T cell subset sorted from them (not recorded which). These TCRs come from an adult woman who had mild COVID-19 (a few samples of this study predate the infection). Cell type and time point are not known.

This chain links TRBV11-3 with TRBJ2-2; TRBD1 agrees at 7 bases. Germline V gene data show CDR1 as SGHNT and CDR2 as YENEEA. The V gene end was trimmed by 0 bases and the J gene end by 4 bases; junction bases not matched to a gene: 11. The CDR3 sequence is 18 residues long. Here the CDR3 DNA reads TGTGCCAGCAGCTTAGACTGGGACAGCCAGAGCCCCACCGGGGAGCTGTTTTTT. Its protein is CASSLDWDSQSPTGELFF. Supplemented by reference TRBV11-3 and TRBJ2-2, the full variable domain reads EAGVVQSPRYKIIEKKQPVAFWCNPISGHNTLYWYLQNLGQGPELLIRYENEEAVDDSQLPKDRFSAERLKGVDSTLKIQPAELGDSAVYLCASSLDWDSQSPTGELFFGEGSRLTVL.

This clonotype has a handful of counts. The genes are TRBV5-5 and TRBJ2-7; TRBD2 might be the D (6 bases). The CDR3 has 15 residues. CDR1 is SGHKS, CDR2 YYEKEE, per germline (reference sequence). Trimming pared 3 bases from V and 0 bases from J, leaving 13 bases between. The CDR3, as DNA: TGTGCCAGCAGCTCTCTAACCGGGAGCTCCTACGAGCAGTACTTC. Encoded protein: CASSSLTGSSYEQYF.

The sample holds a few counts of this clonotype. The chain has TRBV7-9 and TRBJ2-5; D is unresolved. The CDR3 runs 16 residues. V was pared by 5 bases and J by 2 bases, with 18 bases between. Per the germline V gene, CDR1 is SEHNR and CDR2 is FQNEAQ (reference sequence). The chain's CDR3 is CASSPSRWQLQETQYF. The CDR3 nucleotides read TGTGCCAGCAGCCCAAGTAGGTGGCAGCTACAAGAGACCCAGTACTTC.

This clonotype was observed a handful of times. This chain uses TRBV7-2 with TRBJ1-1; D is unresolved. The germline V gene encodes CDR1 SGHTA and CDR2 FQGNSA. The CDR3 extends over 15 amino acids. V was cut by 3 bases and J by 1 base, with 12 bases left in between. The CDR3 is CASSFTPGANTEAFF. The CDR3 DNA sequence: TGTGCCAGCAGCTTCACACCGGGAGCGAACACTGAAGCTTTCTTT.

This clonotype was observed a few times. The CDR3 DNA is TGTGCCAGCAGTAATAGGGAATCGTACAATGAGCAGTTCTTC. Its protein is CASSNRESYNEQFF. The chain couples TRBV6-5 to TRBJ2-1; D is ambiguous. This CDR3 has 14 amino acids. The germline gives CDR1 MNHEY, CDR2 SVGAGI. V was trimmed by 5 bases and J by 4 bases, leaving 12 bases between them.

This clonotype was seen once. The chain employs TRBV5-1 and TRBJ1-1; D may be TRBD1 (6 bases). V lost 2 bases and J lost 2, with 16 bases in between. This CDR3 spans 16 amino acids. Germline V gene data show CDR1 as SGHRS and CDR2 as YFSETQ. CDR3 loop: CASSFPPTGSNTEAFF. The CDR3 nucleotides are TGCGCCAGCAGCTTCCCTCCGACAGGATCTAACACTGAAGCTTTCTTT. The variable domain in full, with the rest retrieved from reference TRBV5-1 and TRBJ1-1, is KAGVTQTPRYLIKTRGQQVTLSCSPISGHRSVSWYQQTPGQGLQFLFEYFSETQRNKGNFPGRFSGRQFSNSRSEMNVSTLELGDSALYLCASSFPPTGSNTEAFFGQGTRLTVV.

Ten or more counts support this clonotype. The V gene is TRBV19, the J gene TRBJ2-1, with TRBD2 matching 12 bases. CDR1 is LNHDA and CDR2 is SQIVND in the germline V gene (reference sequence). With 5 bases clipped from V and 2 bases from J, the junction kept 1 base outside the gene matches. There are 15 residues in the CDR3. The CDR3 DNA sequence: TGTGCCAGTAGTCGACTAGCGGGAGCCTACAATGAGCAGTTCTTC. Translation: CASSRLAGAYNEQFF.

This clonotype turned up a few times. This sequence joins TRBV12-3 or TRBV12-4 and TRBJ1-6, with D perhaps matching TRBD1 (5 bases). V was cut by 5 bases and J by 7 bases, with 12 bases left in between. This CDR3 has 14 amino acids. The CDR3 loop is CASSLGGANSPLHF. CDR3 bases: TGTGCCAGCAGTCTAGGAGGGGCAAATTCACCCCTCCACTTT.

The V gene is TRBV7-6, the J gene TRBJ2-5; perhaps TRBD1 as D (5 bases). Deletions cut 1 base from V and 4 bases from J, with 13 bases between. Looked up from germline, CDR1 is SGHVS and CDR2 is FNYEAQ. The length of the CDR3 is 15 residues. This chain's CDR3 is CASSLDRQWGETQYF. The CDR3 coding sequence is TGTGCCAGCAGCTTAGACAGGCAGTGGGGAGAGACCCAGTACTTC. Supplemented by reference TRBV7-6 and TRBJ2-5, the full variable domain reads GAGVSQSPRYKVTKRGQDVALRCDPISGHVSLYWYRQALGQGPEFLTYFNYEAQQDKSGLPNDRFSAERPEGSISTLTIQRTEQRDSAMYRCASSLDRQWGETQYFGPGTRLLVL.

The chain uses TRBV6-1 and TRBJ2-7; D may be TRBD2 (5 bases). The CDR3 consists of 13 residues. The germline CDR1 and CDR2 sequences are MNHNS and SASEGT. With 0 bases removed from V and 3 bases from J, the gap between germline ends came to 6 bases. The CDR3 nucleotides are TGTGCCAGCAGTGAAGCGGGAGACTACGAGCAGTACTTC. Translated, it gives CASSEAGDYEQYF.

This chain connects TRBV7-2 to TRBJ2-7; either TRBD1 or TRBD2 may fit D (5 bases each). With 0 bases removed from V and 5 bases from J, the gap between germline ends came to 5 bases. The CDR3 totals 12 residues. The V gene's germline CDR1 is SGHTA and CDR2 FQGNSA. The CDR3 protein is CASSLAGDEQYF. CDR3 coding DNA: TGTGCCAGCAGCTTAGCGGGGGACGAGCAGTACTTC.

This chain uses TRBV5-1 with TRBJ2-5, with 12 positions matching TRBD1. The CDR3 spans 17 residues. V lost 4 bases to trimming and J lost 5 bases; unmatched junction nucleotides: 12. CDR1 and CDR2 from the germline V gene are SGHRS and YFSETQ. The CDR3 loop reads CASSGGTGGHRGETQYF. DNA for the CDR3: TGCGCCAGCAGCGGCGGGACAGGGGGCCACAGAGGGGAGACCCAGTACTTC.

This clonotype is a singleton in its sample. V and J are TRBV5-4 and TRBJ1-6, with D maybe TRBD1 (5 bases). The CDR3 has 16 residues. Per the germline V gene, CDR1 is SGHNT and CDR2 is YYREEE (reference sequence). Trimming left V 9 bases short and J 2 bases short, with 18 bases between. The CDR3: CATMRLGGTYNSPLHF. CDR3 bases: TGTGCCACCATGAGACTCGGGGGGACCTATAATTCACCCCTCCACTTT.

This clonotype showed up just a few times. The chain recombines TRBV10-3 with TRBJ2-3; TRBD2 aligns across 8 bases. The ends lost 6 bases at V and 4 bases at J; junction bases unmatched: 3. This CDR3 spans 13 amino acids. The germline CDR1 and CDR2 sequences are ENHRY and SYGVKD. CDR3 bases: TGTGCCATCAGACCGGGACTAGCAGATACGCAGTATTTT. Its translation is CAIRPGLADTQYF.

This clonotype has a handful of counts. The rearrangement links TRBV7-2 to TRBJ2-1; TRBD2 aligns across 8 bases. Germline V gives CDR1 SGHTA, CDR2 FQGNSA. This CDR3 region has 15 residues. With V trimmed by 3 bases and J by 1 base, 2 bases remained unmatched. This CDR3 is CASSFRLASYNEQFF. The CDR3 region has the DNA TGTGCCAGCAGCTTTCGACTAGCGTCCTACAATGAGCAGTTCTTC.

The rearrangement links TRBV6-2 or TRBV6-3 to TRBJ1-2; 9 nucleotides agree with TRBD1. The CDR3 is 16 amino acids. The germline V gene encodes CDR1 MNHEY and CDR2 SVGEGT. V lost 5 bases, J lost 5 bases, and 12 bases stayed unmatched. The CDR3 is CASSRTGATLGYGYTF. In DNA, the CDR3 is TGTGCCAGCAGTCGGACAGGGGCCACCCTGGGATATGGCTACACCTTC.

This clonotype was counted a few times. The V call is TRBV30, the J call TRBJ2-1; maybe TRBD2 (5 bases). V was shortened by 4 bases and J by 4 bases, with 8 bases between the two germline ends. From germline, CDR1 is GTSNPN and CDR2 SVGIG (reference sequence). The CDR3 length is 12 residues. The CDR3 DNA is TGTGCCTGGACTCGGGATTACAATGAGCAGTTCTTC. This codes for CAWTRDYNEQFF.

The chain uses TRBV20-1 and TRBJ1-2; D may be TRBD1 (6 bases). Germline V gene lookup returns CDR1 DFQATT and CDR2 SNEGSKA (reference sequence). Trimming pared 1 base from V and 5 bases from J, leaving 20 bases between. This CDR3 comprises 16 residues. In DNA, the CDR3 is TGCAGTGCTAGAGGTTCTCAGGGGAGTTCTAGATATGGCTACACCTTC. Its protein product is CSARGSQGSSRYGYTF.

This clonotype showed up just a few times. V and J are TRBV29-1 and TRBJ2-7; D tentatively reads TRBD1 or TRBD2 (6 bases each). Deletions cut 4 bases from V and 6 bases from J, with 13 bases between. Germline CDR1 reads SQVTM; CDR2 reads ANQGSEA. The CDR3 totals 12 residues. This CDR3 is CSVGGAGGEQYF. For the CDR3, the DNA is TGCAGCGTTGGGGGGGCAGGAGGCGAGCAGTACTTC.

This clonotype appeared a few times. J is TRBJ2-7 and V is TRBV29-1, with 7 bases that match TRBD2. V was clipped by 4 bases and J by 4 bases; unmatched bases: 10. CDR1 is SQVTM and CDR2 is ANQGSEA in the germline V gene. This CDR3 region has 14 residues. CDR3 nucleotides: TGCAGCGTTGCCGTAGGGGAGGGCCGGTACGAGCAGTACTTC. It yields the protein CSVAVGEGRYEQYF.

This clonotype was picked up a small number of times. CDR3 loop: CASSAGLAGVSDTQYF. The CDR3, as DNA: TGTGCCAGCAGTGCAGGACTAGCGGGAGTATCAGATACGCAGTATTTT. This sequence joins TRBV25-1 and TRBJ2-3, with TRBD2 identical over 13 bases. CDR1 and CDR2 (germline): MGHDK, SYGVNS. V lost 4 bases, J lost 4 bases, and 5 bases stayed unmatched. The CDR3 length is 16 residues.

This sequence joins TRBV7-2 and TRBJ2-7; 7 bases are a match to TRBD1. The CDR3 runs to 13 residues. V dropped 6 bases and J dropped 5; count of bases not matched to a gene: 7. Per germline, CDR1 SGHTA and CDR2 FQGNSA. The CDR3 sequence is CASRHEGAHEQYF. In DNA form, the CDR3 reads TGTGCCAGCAGGCACGAGGGGGCCCACGAGCAGTACTTC.

This sequence joins TRBV6-5 and TRBJ2-1; D is perhaps TRBD2 (6 bases). The CDR3 length is 15 residues. Trimming removed 2 bases from V and 5 bases from J, with 13 bases in between. CDR1 is MNHEY, CDR2 SVGAGI, per germline. The CDR3 DNA follows: TGTGCCAGCAGTTACGCAGGACTACTCGACAATGAGCAGTTCTTC. As protein: CASSYAGLLDNEQFF.

V usage is TRBV5-1 and J usage is TRBJ2-7; the match to TRBD1 covers 7 bases. CDR3 size: 16 residues. The trim removed 4 bases at V and 2 bases at J, leaving 12 bases unmatched. Germline CDR1 and CDR2: SGHRS and YFSETQ. The CDR3 DNA is TGCGCCAGCAGCGAACCAGACAGGGAGAATACCTACGAGCAGTACTTC. Amino acid sequence: CASSEPDRENTYEQYF.

On this clonotype itself: A much larger clone lies one base from this, so it may be a read error. The rearrangement joins TRBV6-5 to TRBJ1-1; D ambiguous. Trimming stripped 2 bases from V and 1 base from J, with 5 bases between. The CDR3 is 13 amino acids. From germline, CDR1 is MNHEY and CDR2 SVGAGI. DNA of the CDR3: TGTGCCAGCAGTTACGGGTGGAACACTGAAGCTTTCTTT. Its translation: CASSYGWNTEAFF.

This clonotype was recorded a few times. V is TRBV12-3 or TRBV12-4 and J is TRBJ2-7, with 8 bases fitting TRBD2. This CDR3 contains 16 residues. The junction had 5 bases not matched to a gene; V was cut back by 1 base and J by 0 bases. CDR3 amino acids: CASSLGFGTSSYEQYF. The CDR3 DNA follows: TGTGCCAGCAGTTTAGGGTTCGGGACTAGCTCCTACGAGCAGTACTTC.